Below, 21 T cell receptor beta chains from the same sample are listed, as sequenced in a study of blood T cell repertoires in COVID-19. The method was immunoSEQ multiplex PCR; TCRdb's version includes in-frame clones alone and lacks a portion of them. The sample has over 85,000 clones; around 76% are singletons. Input material: peripheral blood. These receptors were obtained from a woman older than 75 with acute or convalescent COVID-19.

V gene TRBV5-1 combines with J gene TRBJ2-5; TRBD2 matches 8 bases. CDR1 is SGHRS and CDR2 is YFSETQ in the germline V gene. V lost 0 bases, J lost 5 bases, and 0 bases stayed unmatched. The CDR3 is 13 residues long. The CDR3 nucleotides are TGCGCCAGCAGCTTGGCGGGGGGGGAGACCCAGTACTTC. Amino acid sequence: CASSLAGGETQYF. The complete variable domain, with remaining parts taken from reference TRBV5-1 and TRBJ2-5, reads KAGVTQTPRYLIKTRGQQVTLSCSPISGHRSVSWYQQTPGQGLQFLFEYFSETQRNKGNFPGRFSGRQFSNSRSEMNVSTLELGDSALYLCASSLAGGETQYFGPGTRLLVL.

The chain carries TRBV2 and TRBJ2-1; D not resolved. The germline V and J ends were trimmed by 4 bases and 7 bases, with 11 bases remaining between them. Germline assignment: CDR1 SNHLY and CDR2 FYNNEI. This CDR3 contains 13 residues. CDR3 in amino acids: CASSVEAENEQFF. CDR3 coding DNA: TGTGCCAGCAGTGTTGAGGCGGAGAATGAGCAGTTCTTC. The complete variable domain, with remaining parts taken from reference TRBV2 and TRBJ2-1, reads EPEVTQTPSHQVTQMGQEVILRCVPISNHLYFYWYRQILGQKVEFLVSFYNNEISEKSEIFDDQFSVERPDGSNFTLKIRSTKLEDSAMYFCASSVEAENEQFFGPGTRLTVL.

The rearrangement uses TRBV5-8 and TRBJ2-1, with TRBD2 as a possible D gene (6 bases). Per germline, CDR1 SGHTS and CDR2 YDEGEE. Trimming cost V 4 bases and J 8 bases, with 28 bases left between them. The CDR3 has 18 residues. The CDR3 spells CASSPGLSRVNSRDEQFF. The CDR3 DNA reads TGTGCCAGCAGCCCTGGACTAAGCAGGGTCAATTCCAGGGATGAGCAGTTCTTC.

This clone occurred once. J is TRBJ2-7 and V is TRBV12-3 or TRBV12-4; no firm D call. The CDR3 covers 13 residues. V was pared by 3 bases and J by 5 bases, with 11 bases between. The CDR3 sequence is CASSFTLADEQYF. The DNA of the CDR3 is TGTGCCAGCAGTTTCACATTAGCCGACGAGCAGTACTTC.

The V and J genes are TRBV20-1 and TRBJ2-7; D ambiguous. Germline V CDR1 and CDR2: DFQATT, SNEGSKA (reference sequence). This CDR3 has 10 amino acids. Trimming shortened V by 6 bases and J by 2 bases, and 5 bases separated the two germline ends. The CDR3 bases are TGCAGTGCCGGAGCCTACGAGCAGTACTTC. Translation gives CSAGAYEQYF.

The chain recombines TRBV6-5 with TRBJ2-1, with D maybe TRBD2 (6 bases). The CDR3 runs 16 residues. V was cut by 0 bases and J by 4 bases, with 13 bases left in between. Germline V gene data show CDR1 as MNHEY and CDR2 as SVGAGI. CDR3 in amino acids: CASSYSGRQIYNEQFF. Here the CDR3 DNA reads TGTGCCAGCAGTTACTCGGGGAGGCAGATATACAATGAGCAGTTCTTC.

Written as DNA, the CDR3 is TGTGCCAGCAGCCTCGGGGGACCTGGAAACACCATATATTTT. It specifies CASSLGGPGNTIYF. V and J are TRBV7-3 and TRBJ1-3; TRBD1 might be the D (5 bases). Per the germline V gene, CDR1 is SGHTA and CDR2 is FQGTGA. Trimming stripped 5 bases from V and 2 bases from J, with 10 bases between. This CDR3 is 14 amino acids long.

This sequence joins TRBV5-4 and TRBJ2-5; 9 bases fit TRBD1. CDR1 SGHNT and CDR2 YYREEE come from the germline V gene (reference sequence). The CDR3 spans 15 residues. Trimming at V came to 4 bases and at J to 2 bases, leaving 6 bases not matched to a gene. The CDR3 DNA reads as TGTGCCAGCAGCCCAGGGACAGGGAGACAAGAGACCCAGTACTTC. It specifies CASSPGTGRQETQYF.

The V and J genes are TRBV18 and TRBJ1-1; D possibly corresponds to TRBD1 (6 bases). CDR3 size: 12 residues. Germline V gives CDR1 KGHSH, CDR2 LQKENI. Trimming removed 6 bases at V and 7 bases at J, with 12 bases between. The CDR3 protein is CASSAWGREAFF. CDR3 coding DNA: TGTGCCAGCTCGGCCTGGGGGCGTGAAGCTTTCTTT.

This clone appeared a few times. V is TRBV9 and J is TRBJ2-2; 13 nucleotides line up with TRBD2. Per germline, CDR1 SGDLS and CDR2 YYNGEE. The CDR3 length is 16 residues. V lost 0 bases and J lost 6; bases outside the gene matches: 2. This CDR3 is CASSVGGTSGAGELFF. The CDR3 DNA sequence: TGTGCCAGCAGCGTAGGAGGGACTAGCGGGGCCGGGGAGCTGTTTTTT.

The chain carries TRBV29-1 and TRBJ1-2; the match to TRBD1 covers 9 bases. Germline V gene lookup returns CDR1 SQVTM and CDR2 ANQGSEA. The CDR3 spans 16 residues. The V segment lost 4 bases and the J segment 6 bases; nucleotides outside the gene matches: 15. This CDR3 reads CSVVSFGTGKVDGYTF. CDR3 nucleotides: TGCAGCGTTGTTAGTTTTGGGACAGGGAAAGTCGATGGCTACACCTTC.

The chain is built from TRBV7-9 and TRBJ1-2, with no clear D. The V gene's germline CDR1 is SEHNR and CDR2 FQNEAQ (reference sequence). Trimming took off 8 bases at V and 6 bases at J, with 10 bases between the two ends. This CDR3 spans 11 amino acids. The CDR3 bases are TGTGCCAGCGGAGAAGTGGATGGCTACACCTTC. It encodes CASGEVDGYTF.

The chain uses TRBV19 and TRBJ2-5, with 7 bases fitting TRBD2. CDR1 is LNHDA, CDR2 SQIVND, per germline (reference sequence). Trimming removed 7 bases from V and 4 bases from J; junction bases left unmatched: 6. This CDR3 spans 13 amino acids. This chain's CDR3 is CASKAGTGETQYF. The DNA of the CDR3 is TGTGCCAGTAAAGCGGGGACGGGAGAGACCCAGTACTTC.

Only one count was recorded for this clone. The gene calls are TRBV2 and TRBJ1-2; D might be TRBD1 (5 bases). The CDR3 runs 14 residues. The germline V gene has CDR1 SNHLY and CDR2 FYNNEI. Trimming took off 2 bases at V and 5 bases at J, with 12 bases between the two ends. The CDR3 sequence is CASSEMGQGYGYTF. The DNA of the CDR3 is TGTGCCAGCAGTGAAATGGGGCAGGGTTATGGCTACACCTTC. Combining the CDR3 with reference TRBV2 and TRBJ1-2 gives the whole variable domain EPEVTQTPSHQVTQMGQEVILRCVPISNHLYFYWYRQILGQKVEFLVSFYNNEISEKSEIFDDQFSVERPDGSNFTLKIRSTKLEDSAMYFCASSEMGQGYGYTFGSGTRLTVV.

This sequence joins TRBV3-1 (or the pseudogene TRBV3-2) and TRBJ1-1; D gene uncertain. This CDR3 region has 13 residues. Germline assignment: CDR1 LGHDT and CDR2 YNNKEL (reference sequence). V was shortened by 3 bases and J by 4 bases, with 9 bases between the two germline ends. The DNA of the CDR3 is TGTGCCAGCAGCCAGGGAGGTGGCACTGAAGCTTTCTTT. It encodes CASSQGGGTEAFF.

This rearrangement joins TRBV18 to TRBJ2-5; 8 bases align to TRBD1. CDR1 KGHSH and CDR2 LQKENI come from the germline V gene. This CDR3 spans 15 amino acids. V dropped 0 bases and J dropped 6; count of bases not matched to a gene: 6. The CDR3 sequence: CASSPPDRAGQTQYF. CDR3 DNA: TGTGCCAGCTCACCACCGGACAGGGCAGGACAGACCCAGTACTTC.

The chain couples TRBV10-3 to TRBJ2-2; possibly TRBD1 for D (5 bases). CDR3 length: 13 amino acids. Germline lookup yields CDR1 ENHRY and CDR2 SYGVKD. V was trimmed by 6 bases and J by 8 bases, leaving 13 bases between them. DNA for the CDR3: TGTGCCATCAGAGACTTAGGGGTTGGGGAGCTGTTTTTT. Protein product: CAIRDLGVGELFF.

This chain links TRBV28 with TRBJ2-1; 8 bases align to TRBD2. V dropped 8 bases and J dropped 8; count of bases not matched to a gene: 8. Germline lookup yields CDR1 MDHEN and CDR2 SYDVKM. The CDR3 extends over 13 amino acids. The CDR3 here is CASRLAGGYEQFF. The CDR3 nucleotides read TGTGCCAGCCGTCTGGCGGGAGGTTATGAGCAGTTCTTC.

This chain links TRBV21-1 with TRBJ2-2; TRBD1, the table's D call, was not compared with the DNA. TRBV21-1 is marked as a pseudogene. This CDR3 has 15 residues. CDR3 nucleotides: TGTGCCAGCAGCCCCTCCAGGGGACCCACCGGGGAGCTGTTTTTT. Encoded protein: CASSPSRGPTGELFF.

The chain joins TRBV5-6 to TRBJ2-6, with a possible D match to TRBD1 (6 bases). The V gene's germline CDR1 is SGHDT and CDR2 YYEEEE. There are 17 residues in the CDR3. V gave up 4 bases and J gave up 3 bases, with 17 bases separating them. Here the CDR3 DNA reads TGTGCCAGCAGCGGGGGTACAGGGTCTTATGGGGCCAACGTCCTGACTTTC. Protein: CASSGGTGSYGANVLTF.

This chain uses TRBV5-1 with TRBJ1-6; 9 bases fit TRBD1. CDR1 and CDR2 from the germline V gene are SGHRS and YFSETQ. J gave up 8 bases and V 2 bases, and 8 bases lay outside the gene matches. The CDR3 covers 16 residues. CDR3 nucleotide sequence: TGCGCCAGCAGCTTCGGGACAGGGTCTTTCGATTCACCCCTCCACTTT. It specifies CASSFGTGSFDSPLHF.